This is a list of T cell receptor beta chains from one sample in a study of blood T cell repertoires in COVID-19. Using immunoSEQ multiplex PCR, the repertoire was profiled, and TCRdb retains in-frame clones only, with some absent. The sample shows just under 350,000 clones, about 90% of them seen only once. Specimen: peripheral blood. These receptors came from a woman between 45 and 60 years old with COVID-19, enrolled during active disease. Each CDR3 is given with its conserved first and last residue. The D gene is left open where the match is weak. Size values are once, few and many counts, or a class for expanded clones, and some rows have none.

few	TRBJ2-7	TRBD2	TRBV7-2	TGTGCCAGCAGCTTAGCCGGGACTAGCGGGAGCTACGAGCAGTACTTC	CASSLAGTSGSYEQYF
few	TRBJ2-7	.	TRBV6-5	TGTGCCAGCAGTTACACGGCAGGGGTTTACGAGCAGTACTTC	CASSYTAGVYEQYF
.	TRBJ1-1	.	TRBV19	TGTGCCAGTAGTATGGGGGGACTTGATGAAGCTTTCTTT	CASSMGGLDEAFF
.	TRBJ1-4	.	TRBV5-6	TGTGCCAGCAGCCCTAGACTGGGAAAACTGTTTTTT	CASSPRLGKLFF
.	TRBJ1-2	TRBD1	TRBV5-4	TGTGCCAGCAGCTTGGGGGCCGGGACAGAGAACTATGGCTACACCTTC	CASSLGAGTENYGYTF
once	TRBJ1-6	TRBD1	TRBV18	TGTGCCAGCTCACGGGACAGCTATAATTCACCCCTCCACTTT	CASSRDSYNSPLHF
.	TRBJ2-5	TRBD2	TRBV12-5	TGTGCTAGTGGTCGACAGGGACTAGCGGCCCAGTACTTC	CASGRQGLAAQYF
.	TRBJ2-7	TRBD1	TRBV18	TGTGCCAGCTCACCGAACTCCGGGACAGGGGACGACGAGCAGTACTTC	CASSPNSGTGDDEQYF
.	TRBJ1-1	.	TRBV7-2	TGTGCCAGCAGCTTAGTTATAGGGGCGTTGAACACTGAAGCTTTCTTT	CASSLVIGALNTEAFF
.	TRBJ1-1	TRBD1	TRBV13	TGTGCCAGCAGCTTCCGTGAACAGGGGGGCACTGAAGCTTTCTTT	CASSFREQGGTEAFF
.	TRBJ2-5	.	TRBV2	TGTGCCAGCAGTGGTCAGGGGATTCAAGAGACCCAGTACTTC	CASSGQGIQETQYF
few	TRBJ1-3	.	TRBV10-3	TGTGCCGCCTACGGAGGAAACTCTGGAAACACCATATATTTT	CAAYGGNSGNTIYF
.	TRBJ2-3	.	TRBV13	TGTGCCAGCAGCGGGACCGGGACTAGCACAGATACGCAGTATTTT	CASSGTGTSTDTQYF
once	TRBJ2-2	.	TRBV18	TGTGCCAGCTCATCTCTGACAAATGCCGGGGAGCTGTTTTTT	CASSSLTNAGELFF
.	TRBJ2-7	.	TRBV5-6	TGTGCCAGCAGCCCGGGAAGAAGAGACAGGTCCTACGAGCAGTACTTC	CASSPGRRDRSYEQYF
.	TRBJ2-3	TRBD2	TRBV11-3	TGTGCCAGCAGCATAAACGGGGAGGGAAACCTCAGGGCTCCCACAGATACGCAGTATTTT	CASSINGEGNLRAPTDTQYF
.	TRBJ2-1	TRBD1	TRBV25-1	TGTGCCAGCAGTTTAGGACAGGGGGCAAATGAGCAGTTCTTC	CASSLGQGANEQFF
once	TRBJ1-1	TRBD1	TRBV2	TGTGCCAGCAGGCCGAACAGGGGGTTGAACACTGAAGCTTTCTTT	CASRPNRGLNTEAFF
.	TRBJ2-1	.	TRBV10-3	TGTGCCATCAGTGGCGTAGCGGACAATGAGCAGTTCTTC	CAISGVADNEQFF
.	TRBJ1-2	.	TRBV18	TGTGCCAGCTCCCCCACGGGCAGGGCCAAAGACACGTATGGCTACACCTTC	CASSPTGRAKDTYGYTF
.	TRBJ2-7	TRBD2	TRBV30	TGTGCCTGGGCCCCGGGACTAGCGGGCGTTTACGAGCAGTACTTC	CAWAPGLAGVYEQYF
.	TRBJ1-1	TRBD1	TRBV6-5	TGTGCCAGCAGTCGGACAGGGGCCCCGAACACTGAAGCTTTCTTT	CASSRTGAPNTEAFF
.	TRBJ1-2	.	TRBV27	TGTGCCAGCAGCTCAACTGTAGCTCCCTATGGCTACACCTTC	CASSSTVAPYGYTF
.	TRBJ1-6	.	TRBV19	TGTGCCAGTAGTACTTCGATTGAGGTCGGAGGATCACCCCTCCACTTT	CASSTSIEVGGSPLHF
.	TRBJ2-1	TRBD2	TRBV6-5	TGTGCCAGCAGTCGACTAGCGGGAGGGCCAAATGAGCAGTTCTTC	CASSRLAGGPNEQFF
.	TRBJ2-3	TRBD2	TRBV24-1	TGTGCCACCAGTGATTTGGCCCTAGCGGGAGGGATAAGCACAGATACGCAGTATTTT	CATSDLALAGGISTDTQYF
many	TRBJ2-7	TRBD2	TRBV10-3	TGTGCCTCCGGTGCGGGAGGGTACGAGCAGTACTTC	CASGAGGYEQYF
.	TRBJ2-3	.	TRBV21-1	TGTGCCAGCAGCAAAGGGACAGGGTATAGCACAGATACGCAGTATTTT	CASSKGTGYSTDTQYF
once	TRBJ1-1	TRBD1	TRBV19	TGTGCCAGTAGTCAACTTTATACCGGGACAGGTAAGGAAGCTTTCTTT	CASSQLYTGTGKEAFF
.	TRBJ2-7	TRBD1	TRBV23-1	TGCGCCAGCAGTCAAAAGGGACAGGACGCCTACGAGCAGTACTTC	CASSQKGQDAYEQYF
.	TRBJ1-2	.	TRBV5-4	TGTGCCAGCAGCTCGGGTTCGAGTACGGGAAACTATGGCTACACCTTC	CASSSGSSTGNYGYTF